This T cell receptor beta chain was observed in a study of blood T cell repertoires in COVID-19. Overall study: PBMCs, B-cell-depleted T cells, or T cells were the source of the cDNA or gDNA that made up the material.

With 6 bases clipped from V and 5 bases from J, the junction kept 16 bases outside the gene matches. CDR3 length: 17 residues. This clone was found once. Here immunoSEQ multiplex PCR was the method, and the copy in TCRdb shows in-frame clones only, minus some. The data hold 200,000 to 250,000 clones, with approximately 80% observed a single time. The sequencing input was peripheral blood. The gene calls are TRBV23-1 and TRBJ2-5; TRBD2 matches 9 bases. TRBV23-1 is an ORF, with its function uncertain. This receptor was taken from a woman younger than 35 with acute or convalescent COVID-19. CDR3 DNA sequence: TGCGCCAGCAGGGAATCGATCGGTAGCGGGAGTTCGGAGACCCAGTACTTC. This translates into CASRESIGSGSSETQYF.